This T cell receptor (beta chain) was profiled in a study of CD8 T cells in Susac syndrome. High-throughput TCR beta sequencing covered peripheral CD8+ and CD4+ T cells. Germline CDR1 LNHNV, CDR2 YYDKDF (reference sequence). This CDR3 spans 17 amino acids. After removal of 1 base from V and 0 bases from J, the junction contained 6 bases not matched to a gene. About 0.5 to 1 ug RNA was reverse transcribed with random hexamers. The method of amplification for TCR beta CDR3 was immunoSEQ multiplex PCR, covering 54 Vbeta and 13 Jbeta. TCRdb called the immunoSEQ multiplex PCR reads again in MiXCR, with one record for every CDR3 protein. Among fewer than 300,000 distinct CDR3 sequences listed, about 88% were seen once.

The sequenced sample was CD8+ T cells from PBMCs. The TCR was taken from a human donor with multiple sclerosis. The genes are TRBV15 and TRBJ2-3, with TRBD1 matching 8 bases. For the CDR3, the DNA is TGTGCCACCAGCAGAGTTAGGACAGGGTATAGCACAGATACGCAGTATTTT. It codes for CATSRVRTGYSTDTQYF.